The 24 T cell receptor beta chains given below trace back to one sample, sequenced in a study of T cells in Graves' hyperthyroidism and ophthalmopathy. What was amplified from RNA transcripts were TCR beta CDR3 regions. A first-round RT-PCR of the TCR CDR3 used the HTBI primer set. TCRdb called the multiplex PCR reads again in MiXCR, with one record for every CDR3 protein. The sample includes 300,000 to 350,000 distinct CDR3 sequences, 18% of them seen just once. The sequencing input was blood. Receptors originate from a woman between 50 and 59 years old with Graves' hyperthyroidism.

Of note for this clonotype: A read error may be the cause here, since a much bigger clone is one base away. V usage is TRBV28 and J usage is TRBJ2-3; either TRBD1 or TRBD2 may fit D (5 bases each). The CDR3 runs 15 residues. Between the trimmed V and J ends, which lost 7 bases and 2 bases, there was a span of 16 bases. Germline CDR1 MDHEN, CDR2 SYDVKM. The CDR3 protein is CASNTAGTDTDTQYF. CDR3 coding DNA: TGTGCCAGCAACACCGCCGGGACGGACACAGATACGCAGTATTTT.

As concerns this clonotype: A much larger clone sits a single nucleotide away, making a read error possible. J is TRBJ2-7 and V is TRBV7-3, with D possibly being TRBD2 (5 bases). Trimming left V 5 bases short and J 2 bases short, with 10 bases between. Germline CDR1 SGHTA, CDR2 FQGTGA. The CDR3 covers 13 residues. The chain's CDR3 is CASSRGSPYEQYV. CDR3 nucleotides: TGTGCCAGCAGCCGCGGGTCACCCTACGAGCAGTACGTC.

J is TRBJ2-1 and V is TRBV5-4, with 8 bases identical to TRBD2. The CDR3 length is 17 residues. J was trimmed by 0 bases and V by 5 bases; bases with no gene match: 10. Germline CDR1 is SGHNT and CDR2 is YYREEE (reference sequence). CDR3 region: CASSPGGAAASYNEQFF. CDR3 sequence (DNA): TGTGCCAGCAGTCCGGGGGGGGCGGCCGCCTCCTACAATGAGCAGTTCTTC.

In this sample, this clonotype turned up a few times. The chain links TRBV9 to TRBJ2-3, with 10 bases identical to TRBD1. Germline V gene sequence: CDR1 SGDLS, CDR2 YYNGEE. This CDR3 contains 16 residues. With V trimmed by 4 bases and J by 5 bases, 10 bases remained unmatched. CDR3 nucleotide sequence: TGTGCCAGCAGCCCGACGGGACAGGGGTGGGTAGATACGCAGTATTTT. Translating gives CASSPTGQGWVDTQYF.

CDR3 in DNA: TGTGCCAGCAGATTAAGGGGACAAATATACGAGCAGTACTTC. Translated, it gives CASRLRGQIYEQYF. The genes are TRBV2 and TRBJ2-7; D may be TRBD1 (6 bases). Germline V CDR1 and CDR2: SNHLY, FYNNEI. The CDR3 has 14 residues. Trimming took 6 bases from V and 4 from J, leaving 16 bases between them.

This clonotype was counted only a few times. In nucleotides, the CDR3 is TGCAGTGCTAGGGACAGGGAGACTACTGAAGCTTTCTTT. Translating it yields CSARDRETTEAFF. The chain carries TRBV20-1 and TRBJ1-1; 8 bases are shared with TRBD1. The CDR3 covers 13 residues. Looked up from germline, CDR1 is DFQATT and CDR2 is SNEGSKA (reference sequence). V lost 3 bases and J lost 5; bases outside the gene matches: 5.

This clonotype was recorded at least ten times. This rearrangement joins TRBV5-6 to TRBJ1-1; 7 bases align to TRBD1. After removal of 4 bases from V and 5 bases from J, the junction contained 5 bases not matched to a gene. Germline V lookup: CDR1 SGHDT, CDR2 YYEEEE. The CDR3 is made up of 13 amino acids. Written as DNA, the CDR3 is TGTGCCAGCAGCGGGGACAGCGGGACTGAAGCTTTCTTT. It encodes CASSGDSGTEAFF.

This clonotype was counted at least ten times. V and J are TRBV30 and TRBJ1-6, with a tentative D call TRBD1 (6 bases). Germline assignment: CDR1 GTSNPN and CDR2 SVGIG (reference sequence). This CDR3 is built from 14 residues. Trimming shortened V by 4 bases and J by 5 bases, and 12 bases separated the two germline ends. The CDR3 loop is CAWTRTDNNSPLHF. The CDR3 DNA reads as TGTGCCTGGACCCGGACAGACAATAATTCACCCCTCCACTTT.

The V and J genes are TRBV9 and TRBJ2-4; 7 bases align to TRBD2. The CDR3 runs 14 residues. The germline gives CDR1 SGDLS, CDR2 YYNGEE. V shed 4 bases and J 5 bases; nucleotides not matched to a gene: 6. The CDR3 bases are TGTGCCAGCAGCCCCCCCCGGGGGGAAAACATTCAGTACTTC. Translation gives CASSPPRGENIQYF.

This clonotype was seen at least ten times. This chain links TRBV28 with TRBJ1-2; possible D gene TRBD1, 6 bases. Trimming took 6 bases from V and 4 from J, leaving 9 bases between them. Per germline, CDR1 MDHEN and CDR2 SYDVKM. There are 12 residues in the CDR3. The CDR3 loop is CASRTGSYGYTF. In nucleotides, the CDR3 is TGTGCCAGCAGAACAGGGAGCTATGGCTACACCTTC.

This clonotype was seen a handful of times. CDR3: CAISDTGAGEKLFF. In DNA form, the CDR3 reads TGTGCCATCAGTGATACGGGGGCAGGAGAAAAACTGTTTTTT. V and J are TRBV10-3 and TRBJ1-4, with a tentative D call TRBD1 (6 bases). Looked up from germline, CDR1 is ENHRY and CDR2 is SYGVKD. CDR3 length: 14 amino acids. V was cut by 3 bases and J by 8 bases, with 13 bases left in between.

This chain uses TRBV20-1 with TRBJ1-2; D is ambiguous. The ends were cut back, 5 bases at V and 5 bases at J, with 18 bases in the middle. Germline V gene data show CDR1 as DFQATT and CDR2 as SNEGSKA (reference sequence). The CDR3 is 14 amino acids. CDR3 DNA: TGCAGTGCTGGAGTGGCAGAGTTATGGTATGGCTACACCTTC. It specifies CSAGVAELWYGYTF.

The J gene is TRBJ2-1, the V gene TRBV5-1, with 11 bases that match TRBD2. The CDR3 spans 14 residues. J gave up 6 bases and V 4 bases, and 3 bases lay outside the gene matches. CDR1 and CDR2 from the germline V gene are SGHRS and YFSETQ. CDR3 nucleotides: TGCGCCAGCAGCAAAACTAGCGGGAGCAATGAGCAGTTCTTC. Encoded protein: CASSKTSGSNEQFF.

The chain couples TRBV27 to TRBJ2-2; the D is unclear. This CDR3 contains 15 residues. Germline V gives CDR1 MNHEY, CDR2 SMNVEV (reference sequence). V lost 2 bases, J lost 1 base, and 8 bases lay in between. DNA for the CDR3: TGTGCCAGCAGTTTAAGCAGTCAGAACACCGGGGAGCTGTTTTTT. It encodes CASSLSSQNTGELFF.

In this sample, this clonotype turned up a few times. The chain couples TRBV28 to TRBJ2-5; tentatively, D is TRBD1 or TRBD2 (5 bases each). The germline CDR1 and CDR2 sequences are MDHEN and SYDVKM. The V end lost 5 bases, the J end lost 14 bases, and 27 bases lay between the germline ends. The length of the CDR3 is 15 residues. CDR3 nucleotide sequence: TGTGCCAGCAGTCTCTCCGGGACGGATGAGTTACTACGCTACTTC. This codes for CASSLSGTDELLRYF.

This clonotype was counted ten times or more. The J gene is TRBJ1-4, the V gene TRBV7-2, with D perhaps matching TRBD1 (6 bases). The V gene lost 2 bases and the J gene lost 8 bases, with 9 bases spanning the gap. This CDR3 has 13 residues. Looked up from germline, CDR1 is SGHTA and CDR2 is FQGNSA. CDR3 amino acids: CASSLYTGEKLFF. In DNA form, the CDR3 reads TGTGCCAGCAGCTTATACACAGGGGAAAAACTGTTTTTT. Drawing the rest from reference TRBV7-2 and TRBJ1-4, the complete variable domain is GAGVSQSPSNKVTEKGKDVELRCDPISGHTALYWYRQSLGQGLEFLIYFQGNSAPDKSGLPSDRFSAERTGGSVSTLTIQRTQQEDSAVYLCASSLYTGEKLFFGSGTQLSVL.

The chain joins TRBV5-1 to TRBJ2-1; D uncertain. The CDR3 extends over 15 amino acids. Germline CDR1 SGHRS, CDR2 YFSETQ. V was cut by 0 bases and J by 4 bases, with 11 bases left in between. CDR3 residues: CASSLVVEAYNEQFF. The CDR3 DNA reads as TGCGCCAGCAGCTTGGTGGTCGAGGCATACAATGAGCAGTTCTTC.

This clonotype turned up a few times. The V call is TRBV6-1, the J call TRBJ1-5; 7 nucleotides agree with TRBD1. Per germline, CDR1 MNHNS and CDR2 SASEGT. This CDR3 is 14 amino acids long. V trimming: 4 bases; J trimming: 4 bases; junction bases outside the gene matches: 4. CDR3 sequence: CASSGGTANQPQHF. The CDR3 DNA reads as TGTGCCAGCAGTGGAGGGACAGCAAATCAGCCCCAGCATTTT.

CDR3 nucleotides: TGCAGTGCTAGACCGGAATCGGTTAACTATGGCTACACCTTC. Residues: CSARPESVNYGYTF. This chain links TRBV20-1 with TRBJ1-2; D remains unclear. Germline V gene sequence: CDR1 DFQATT, CDR2 SNEGSKA (reference sequence). The CDR3 runs to 14 residues. Trimming took off 2 bases at V and 1 base at J, with 11 bases between the two ends.

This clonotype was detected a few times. CDR3 region: CASSVVYEQYV. CDR3 bases: TGTGCCAGCAGCGTAGTGTACGAGCAGTACGTC. The chain couples TRBV9 to TRBJ2-7; D gene uncertain. Germline V lookup: CDR1 SGDLS, CDR2 YYNGEE. Trimming left V 0 bases short and J 4 bases short, with 2 bases between. There are 11 residues in the CDR3.

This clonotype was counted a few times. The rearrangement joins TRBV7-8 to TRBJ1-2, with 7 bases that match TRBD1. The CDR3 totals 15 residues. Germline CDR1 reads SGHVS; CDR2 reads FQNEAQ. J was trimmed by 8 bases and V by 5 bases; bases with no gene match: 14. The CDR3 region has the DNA TGTGCCAGCAGCCCAGGGGGGGGAACTAGACGGGGCTACACCTTC. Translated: CASSPGGGTRRGYTF. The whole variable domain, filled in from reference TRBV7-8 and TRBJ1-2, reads GAGVSQSPRYKVAKRGQDVALRCDPISGHVSLFWYQQALGQGPEFLTYFQNEAQLDKSGLPSDRFFAERPEGSVSTLKIQRTQQEDSAVYLCASSPGGGTRRGYTFGSGTRLTVV.

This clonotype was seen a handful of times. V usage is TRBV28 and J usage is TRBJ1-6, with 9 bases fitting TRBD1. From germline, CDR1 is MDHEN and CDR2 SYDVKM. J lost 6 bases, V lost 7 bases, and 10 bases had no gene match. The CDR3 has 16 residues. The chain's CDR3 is CASILGTGRFNSPLHF. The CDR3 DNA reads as TGTGCCAGCATTCTCGGGACAGGGCGCTTTAATTCACCCCTCCACTTT.

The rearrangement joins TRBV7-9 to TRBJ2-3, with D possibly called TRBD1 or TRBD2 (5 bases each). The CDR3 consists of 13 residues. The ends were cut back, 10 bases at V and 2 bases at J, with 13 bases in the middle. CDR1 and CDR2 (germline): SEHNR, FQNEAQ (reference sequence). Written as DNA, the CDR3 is TGTGCCATGATCCCGGGGACCACAGATACGCAGTATTTT. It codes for CAMIPGTTDTQYF. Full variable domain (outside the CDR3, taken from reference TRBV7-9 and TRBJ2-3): DTGVSQNPRHKITKRGQNVTFRCDPISEHNRLYWYRQTLGQGPEFLTYFQNEAQLEKSRLLSDRFSAERPKGSFSTLEIQRTEQGDSAMYLCAMIPGTTDTQYFGPGTRLTVL.

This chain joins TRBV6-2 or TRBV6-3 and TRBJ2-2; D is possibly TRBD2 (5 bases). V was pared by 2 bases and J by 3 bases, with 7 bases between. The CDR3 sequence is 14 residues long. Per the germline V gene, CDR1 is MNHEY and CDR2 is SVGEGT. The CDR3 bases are TGTGCCAGCAGTTACCGGGAAGACACCGGGGAGCTGTTTTTT. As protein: CASSYREDTGELFF.